This T cell receptor (beta chain) stems from a study of T cell repertoires in cytomegalovirus infection. Background on the study: Carrying CMV and the relevant HLA type showed in public TCR beta signatures.

TCRdb re-derived calls from the reads in MiXCR, one entry per CDR3 protein. There are 800,000 to 950,000 distinct CDR3 sequences in the sample; 32% occur only once, and 9.5% to 15% lies in the top ten. General study results and limits: Frequencies of public TCR beta families were cumulated, and this identified carriers of CMV plus the relevant HLA.

This clonotype has a handful of counts. What it binds is not known. Germline V gene data show CDR1 as MDHEN and CDR2 as SYDVKM. V lost 5 bases and J lost 4; bases outside the gene matches: 10. The CDR3 runs 15 residues. The TCR sequence derives from a human donor in good health (CMV status not recorded). Some clones in this sample may be carry-over from other donors' samples. The chain carries TRBV28 and TRBJ1-2; 7 nucleotides align to TRBD1. This material consisted of cultured CD8+ T cells from PBMCs, taken from culture after CMV antigen stimulation. The CDR3 spells CASSPQTGSAYGYTF. CDR3 coding DNA: TGTGCCAGCAGTCCCCAGACAGGGAGTGCCTATGGCTACACCTTC.